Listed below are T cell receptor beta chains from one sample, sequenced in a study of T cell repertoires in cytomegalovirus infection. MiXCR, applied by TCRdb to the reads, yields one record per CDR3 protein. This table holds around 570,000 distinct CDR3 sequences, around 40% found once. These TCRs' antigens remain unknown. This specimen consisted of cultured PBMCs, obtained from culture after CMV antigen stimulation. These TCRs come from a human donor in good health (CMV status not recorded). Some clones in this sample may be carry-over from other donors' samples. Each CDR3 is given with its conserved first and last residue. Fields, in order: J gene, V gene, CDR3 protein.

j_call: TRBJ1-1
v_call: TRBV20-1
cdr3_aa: CSARATGSGTEAFF

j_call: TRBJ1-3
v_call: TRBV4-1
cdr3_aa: CASSRGVNSGNTIYF

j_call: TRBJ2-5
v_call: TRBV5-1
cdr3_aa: CASSLGQGQQETQYF

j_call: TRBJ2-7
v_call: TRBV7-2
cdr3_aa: CASSLNRVHEQYF

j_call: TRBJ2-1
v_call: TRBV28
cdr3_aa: CASRRRSYNEQFF

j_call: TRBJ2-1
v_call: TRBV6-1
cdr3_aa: CASSTGLLRPYNEQFF

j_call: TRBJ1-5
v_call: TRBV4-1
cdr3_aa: CASSQEGANQPQHF

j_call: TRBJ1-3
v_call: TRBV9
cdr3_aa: CASSVASQRGNTIYF

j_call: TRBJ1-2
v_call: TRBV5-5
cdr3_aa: CASSFAGDYGYTF

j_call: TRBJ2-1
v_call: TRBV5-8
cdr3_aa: CASSLEGRVYNEQFF

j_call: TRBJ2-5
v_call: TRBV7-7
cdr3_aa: CASSPTGTGGETQYF

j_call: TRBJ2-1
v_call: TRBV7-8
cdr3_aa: CASSTLAVYNEQFF

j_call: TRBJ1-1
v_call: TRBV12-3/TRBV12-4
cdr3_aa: CASTPMGSNTEAFF

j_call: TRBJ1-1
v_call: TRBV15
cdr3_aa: CATSKKTQWRSHAFF

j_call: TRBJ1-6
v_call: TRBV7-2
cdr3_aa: CASSLLYNSPLHF

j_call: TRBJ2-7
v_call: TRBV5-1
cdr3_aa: CASSRELTGNEQYF

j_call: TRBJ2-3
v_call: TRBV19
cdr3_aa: CASSATLAGWQYF

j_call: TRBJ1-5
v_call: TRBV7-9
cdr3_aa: CASSLEGQIQPQHF

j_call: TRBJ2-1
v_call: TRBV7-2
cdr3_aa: CASSPPRASGNHEQFF

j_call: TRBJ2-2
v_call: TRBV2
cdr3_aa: CASSERSGGTGELFF

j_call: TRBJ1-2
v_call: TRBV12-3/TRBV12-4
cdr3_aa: CASSVQGALGGYTF

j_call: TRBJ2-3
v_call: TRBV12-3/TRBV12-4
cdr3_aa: CASSPILTDTQYF

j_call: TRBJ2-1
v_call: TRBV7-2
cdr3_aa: CASRGVLWSEQFF

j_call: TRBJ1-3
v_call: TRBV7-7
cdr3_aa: CASSFSGESSGNTIYF

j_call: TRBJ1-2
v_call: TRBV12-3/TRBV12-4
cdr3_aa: CASSILMGGGYTF

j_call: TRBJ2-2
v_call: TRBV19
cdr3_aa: CASSRAGSGELFF

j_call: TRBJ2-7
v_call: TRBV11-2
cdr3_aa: CASSGWQDRTNEQYF

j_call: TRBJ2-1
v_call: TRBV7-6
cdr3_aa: CASSPSGVPFYNEQFF

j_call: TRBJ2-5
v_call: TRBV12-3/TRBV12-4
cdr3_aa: CASSFSAETQYF

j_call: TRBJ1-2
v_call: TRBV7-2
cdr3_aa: CASRYRLQANYGYTF

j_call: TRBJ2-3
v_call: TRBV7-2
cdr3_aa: CASSLNGGANTDTQYF

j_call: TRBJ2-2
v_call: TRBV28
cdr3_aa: CASNQGGTGELFF

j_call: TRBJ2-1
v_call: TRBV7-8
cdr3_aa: CASNYPGTGVAWRNNEQFF

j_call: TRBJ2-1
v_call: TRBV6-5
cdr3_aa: CASSRGTSSSYNEQFF

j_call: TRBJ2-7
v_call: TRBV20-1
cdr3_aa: CSATLRQVHEQYF

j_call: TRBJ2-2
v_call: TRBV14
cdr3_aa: CASSQTRDTGELFF

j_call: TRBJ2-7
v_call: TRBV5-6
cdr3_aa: CASNRPPLYEQYF

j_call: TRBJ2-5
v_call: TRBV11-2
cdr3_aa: CASSLTGTWEETQYF

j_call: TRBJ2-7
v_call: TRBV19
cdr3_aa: CASSIKASGAPSYEQYF

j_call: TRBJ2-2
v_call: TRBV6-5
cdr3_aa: CASSYGWERVANTGELFF

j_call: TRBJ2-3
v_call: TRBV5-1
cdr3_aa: CASSLVGGAITDTQYF

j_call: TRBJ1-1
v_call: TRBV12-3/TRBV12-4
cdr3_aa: CASSPWGAEAFF

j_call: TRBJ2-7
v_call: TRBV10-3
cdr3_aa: CAISEGTTYEQYF

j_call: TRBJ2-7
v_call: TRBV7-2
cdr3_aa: CASSLIAGVPYEQYF

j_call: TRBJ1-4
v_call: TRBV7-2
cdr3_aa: CASSSRDGGEKLFF